This T cell receptor beta chain was recovered during a study of Ad26.COV2.S vaccination and SARS-CoV-2 variants. Sequenced by immunoSEQ multiplex PCR; TCRdb stores in-frame clones only, minus some. The data show about 430,000 clones, approximately 90% seen once. The germline CDR1 and CDR2 sequences are MNHNY and SVGAGI (reference sequence). V lost 6 bases to trimming and J lost 4 bases, with 6 bases between them. There are 11 residues in the CDR3. Treatment indicated: roughly 18 received Ad26.COV2.S at low or high dose, single or two shots; about 5 received placebo; per-sample allocation not given. It was on day 63 after the first vaccine or placebo injection that samples were taken.

The source is a person between 18 and 65 years old who received the Ad26.COV2.S COVID-19 vaccine or a placebo. The sequences come from peripheral blood, collected in a trial of Ad26.COV2.S vaccine versus placebo. The chain uses TRBV6-6 and TRBJ2-5; D not resolved. The CDR3, as DNA: TGTGCCAGCAGCTTATCAGAGACCCAGTACTTC. Translation gives CASSLSETQYF.